The following is a T cell receptor (beta chain) sequence with its context. The antigen is undetermined. The sample's time point: more than 5 months of natalizumab therapy. Method: immunoSEQ multiplex PCR; TCRdb's copy keeps in-frame clones and lacks some. This sample yields 29,000 or so clones, of which just under 90% are seen a single time; about 1.6% belongs to the top ten. The V gene end was trimmed by 6 bases and the J gene end by 3 bases; junction bases not matched to a gene: 2. The CDR3 has 12 amino acids. Germline CDR1 is SGHAT and CDR2 is FQNNGV. This sample is drawn from a study of multiple sclerosis patients with progressive multifocal leukoencephalopathy. Study-level findings and limits: In most PML patients, TRB repertoires appeared less diverse by entropy.

Here the sequenced sample was PBMCs, taken from a patient treated with natalizumab. The source of this sequence is a human donor with multiple sclerosis. The chain recombines TRBV11-2 with TRBJ2-7; the match to TRBD1 covers 7 bases. The CDR3 sequence: CASRRDSYEQYF. The CDR3 nucleotides read TGTGCCAGCAGAAGGGACAGCTACGAGCAGTACTTC.